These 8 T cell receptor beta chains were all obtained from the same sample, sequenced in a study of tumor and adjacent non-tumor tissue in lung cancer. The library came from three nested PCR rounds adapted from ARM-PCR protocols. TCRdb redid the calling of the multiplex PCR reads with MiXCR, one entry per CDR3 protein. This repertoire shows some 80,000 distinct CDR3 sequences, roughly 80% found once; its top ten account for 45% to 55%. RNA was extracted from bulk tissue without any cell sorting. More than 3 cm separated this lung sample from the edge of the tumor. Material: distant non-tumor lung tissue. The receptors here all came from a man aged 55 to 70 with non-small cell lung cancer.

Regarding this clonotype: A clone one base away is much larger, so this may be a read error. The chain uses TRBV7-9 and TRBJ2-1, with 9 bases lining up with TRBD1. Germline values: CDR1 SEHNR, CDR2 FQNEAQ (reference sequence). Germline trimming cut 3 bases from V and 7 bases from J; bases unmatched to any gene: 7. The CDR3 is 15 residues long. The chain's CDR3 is CASSLIFGTGNEQFF. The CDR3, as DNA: TGTGCCAGCAGCTTGATCTTTGGGACAGGGAATGAGCAGTTCTTC.

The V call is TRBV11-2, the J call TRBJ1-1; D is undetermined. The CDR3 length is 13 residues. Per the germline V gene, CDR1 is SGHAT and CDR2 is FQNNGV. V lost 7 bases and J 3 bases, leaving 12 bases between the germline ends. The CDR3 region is CASNSRRYTEAFF. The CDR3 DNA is TGTGCCAGCAACTCCCGGCGTTACACTGAAGCTTTCTTT.

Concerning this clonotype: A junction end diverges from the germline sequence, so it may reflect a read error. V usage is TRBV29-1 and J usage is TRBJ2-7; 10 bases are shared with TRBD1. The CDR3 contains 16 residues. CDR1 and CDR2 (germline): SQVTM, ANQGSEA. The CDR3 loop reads CSVQTRTGGEENEHYF. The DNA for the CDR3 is TGCAGTGTTCAAACCCGGACAGGGGGTGAAGAAAACGAGCACTACTTC.

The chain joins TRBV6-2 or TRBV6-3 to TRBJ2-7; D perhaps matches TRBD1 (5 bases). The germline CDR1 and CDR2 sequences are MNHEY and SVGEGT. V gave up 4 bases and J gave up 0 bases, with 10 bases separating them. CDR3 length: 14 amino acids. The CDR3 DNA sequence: TGTGCCAGCAGTTCCCCGACAGTCTCCTACGAGCAGTACTTC. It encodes CASSSPTVSYEQYF.

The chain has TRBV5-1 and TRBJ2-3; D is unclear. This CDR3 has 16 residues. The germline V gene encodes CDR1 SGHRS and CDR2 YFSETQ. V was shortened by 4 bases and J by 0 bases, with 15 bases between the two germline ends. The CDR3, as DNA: TGCGCCAGCAGCCAGGCGACGGAACCTAGCACAGATACGCAGTATTTT. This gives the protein CASSQATEPSTDTQYF.

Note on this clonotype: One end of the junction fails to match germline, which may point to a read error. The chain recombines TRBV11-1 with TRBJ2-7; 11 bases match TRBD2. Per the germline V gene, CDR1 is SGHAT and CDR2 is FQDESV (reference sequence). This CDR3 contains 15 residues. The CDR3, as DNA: TGTGCCAGCATCAAGACTAGCGGGACGGCAGACGAGCAGAACTTC. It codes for CASIKTSGTADEQNF.

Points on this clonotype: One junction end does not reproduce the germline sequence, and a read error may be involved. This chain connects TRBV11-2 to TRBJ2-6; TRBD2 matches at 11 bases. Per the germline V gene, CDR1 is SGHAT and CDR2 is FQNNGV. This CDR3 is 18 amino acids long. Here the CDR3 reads CVSSQTSGGATGANVLTF. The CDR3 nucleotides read TGTGTCAGCAGTCAAACTAGCGGGGGAGCTACTGGGGCCAACGTCCTGACTTTC. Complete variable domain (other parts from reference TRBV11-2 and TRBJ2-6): EAGVAQSPRYKIIEKRQSVAFWCNPISGHATLYWYQQILGQGPKLLIQFQNNGVVDDSQLPKDRFSAERLKGVDSTLKIQPAKLEDSAVYLCVSSQTSGGATGANVLTFGAGSRLTVL.

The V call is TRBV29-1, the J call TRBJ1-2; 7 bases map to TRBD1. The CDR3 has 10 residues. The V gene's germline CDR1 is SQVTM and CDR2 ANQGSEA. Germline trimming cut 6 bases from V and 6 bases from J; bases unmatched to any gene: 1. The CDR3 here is CSVGTDGYTF. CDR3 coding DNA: TGCAGCGTGGGGACAGATGGCTACACCTTC.